This record concerns one T cell receptor beta chain sequence. With V trimmed by 4 bases and J by 8 bases, 9 bases remained unmatched. The CDR3 loop spans 14 amino acids. Germline lookup yields CDR1 SGHNT and CDR2 YYREEE (reference sequence). This sample is drawn from a study of shared clonotypes between healthy human individuals. Samples left unsorted employed around 95 million PBMCs for genomic DNA. The assay was immunoSEQ multiplex PCR, and TCRdb's table has in-frame clones only and misses some. The data contain around 480,000 clones, about 79% of them singletons. The sample taken for sequencing was PBMCs. The origin of this receptor is a woman between 40 and 50 years old in good health. Some clones in this sample may be carry-over from other donors' samples. The chain couples TRBV5-4 to TRBJ1-2, with TRBD1 matching 9 bases. The CDR3 coding sequence is TGTGCCAGCAGCCCCCGGGACAGGGTGTTCGGCTACACCTTC. The encoded protein is CASSPRDRVFGYTF.